A single T cell receptor (beta chain) is shown here with its context. The antigen remains undetermined. Time point meaning: 2015-2016 season, 7 days after influenza vaccination. Overlapping influenza protein peptide pools stimulated the PBMC for about 17 hours before sorting. Cells are cTfh (non-naive CD4+CXCR5+PD-1+), split by ICOS and CD38 into double-positive or double-negative. This record belongs to a study of follicular helper T cells after annual influenza vaccination. Germline CDR1 and CDR2: LNHDA and SQIVND (reference sequence). The CDR3 runs to 13 residues. Trimming left V 3 bases short and J 1 base short, with 6 bases between. Study-wide results and limits: Each annual vaccination recalled recurring oligoclonal ICOS+CD38+ cTfh clonotypes.

Produced via immunoSEQ multiplex PCR; TCRdb's table is partial and in-frame only. The sample holds approximately 70 clones. The clonotype was recovered from an adult who received the influenza vaccine. The chain has TRBV19 and TRBJ1-1; D gene unclear. The input for sequencing was CXCR5+ CD38+ circulating T follicular helper cells from blood, cultured in vitro and sorted as CD69+ CD200+, taken 7 days after influenza vaccination. Subset: circulating Tfh, non-naive CD4+CXCR5+PD-1+ (ICOS+CD38+ or ICOS-CD38-). The CDR3 DNA sequence: TGTGCCAGTAGTATTGAACAGAACACTGAAGCTTTCTTT. It encodes CASSIEQNTEAFF. The full variable domain, with the rest looked up from reference TRBV19 and TRBJ1-1, is DGGITQSPKYLFRKEGQNVTLSCEQNLNHDAMYWYRQDPGQGLRLIYYSQIVNDFQKGDIAEGYSVSREKKESFPLTVTSAQKNPTAFYLCASSIEQNTEAFFGQGTRLTVV.